These 16 T cell receptor beta chains share one sample of origin, sequenced in a study of cytomegalovirus exposure and HLA in healthy donors. The PCR was carried out with 60 Vbeta primers and 13 Jbeta primers. Assay: immunoSEQ multiplex PCR; the TCRdb copy retains only in-frame clones and omits some. This table lists roughly 65,000 clones. Sequencing was done on a sample of PBMCs. The source is a boy younger than 18 in good health and CMV-seronegative.

V usage is TRBV2 and J usage is TRBJ2-3, with D unresolved. Germline CDR1 SNHLY, CDR2 FYNNEI. The CDR3 contains 11 residues. V shed 2 bases and J shed 8 bases, with 5 bases lying between them. CDR3 amino acids: CASSERVTQYF. The CDR3 DNA follows: TGTGCCAGCAGTGAACGGGTTACGCAGTATTTT.

CDR3 loop: CASRKWGEDTEAFF. DNA of the CDR3: TGCGCCAGCAGGAAATGGGGGGAGGACACTGAAGCTTTCTTT. The chain is built from TRBV5-1 and TRBJ1-1; maybe TRBD1 (5 bases). Per germline, CDR1 SGHRS and CDR2 YFSETQ. The CDR3 sequence is 14 residues long. Trimming left V 5 bases short and J 3 bases short, with 14 bases between.

The rearrangement uses TRBV6-5 and TRBJ2-1; D is unresolved. Germline values: CDR1 MNHEY, CDR2 SVGAGI. This CDR3 is 15 amino acids long. The V and J ends lost 0 bases and 1 base respectively, with 7 bases between them. The CDR3 DNA reads TGTGCCAGCAGTTACTCGCGTTATTCCTACAATGAGCAGTTCTTC. Protein product: CASSYSRYSYNEQFF.

V gene TRBV2 combines with J gene TRBJ1-2, with a possible D match to TRBD1 (6 bases). The CDR3 spans 13 residues. Trimming stripped 5 bases from V and 8 bases from J, with 15 bases between. From germline, CDR1 is SNHLY and CDR2 FYNNEI. The CDR3 bases are TGTGCCAGCAGTCTAAACAGGGCTGGGGGCTACACCTTC. Encoded protein: CASSLNRAGGYTF.

This chain links TRBV18 with TRBJ2-1, with 10 bases identical to TRBD2. CDR1 KGHSH and CDR2 LQKENI come from the germline V gene. The CDR3 runs 23 residues. With V trimmed by 3 bases and J by 7 bases, 30 bases remained unmatched. In DNA form, the CDR3 reads TGTGCCAGCTCACCTCCGGGACAGCCCGTTAGGACTAGCGGCGGGAGGGCCGTGAATGAGCAGTTCTTC. Translated: CASSPPGQPVRTSGGRAVNEQFF. The full variable domain, its missing parts supplied by reference TRBV18 and TRBJ2-1, is NAGVMQNPRHLVRRRGQEARLRCSPMKGHSHVYWYRQLPEEGLKFMVYLQKENIIDESGMPKERFSAEFPKEGPSILRIQQVVRGDSAAYFCASSPPGQPVRTSGGRAVNEQFFGPGTRLTVL.

The rearrangement links TRBV27 to TRBJ2-5; D is uncertain. The CDR3 loop spans 14 amino acids. V gave up 3 bases and J gave up 5 bases, with 13 bases separating them. Germline lookup yields CDR1 MNHEY and CDR2 SMNVEV (reference sequence). CDR3 region: CASSFHSFGETQYF. The CDR3 region has the DNA TGTGCCAGCAGTTTTCATTCGTTTGGCGAGACCCAGTACTTC.

The CDR3 loop reads CASSPGGGGQPQHF. The DNA for the CDR3 is TGTGCCAGCAGCCCCGGTGGGGGGGGACAGCCCCAGCATTTT. The chain recombines TRBV2 with TRBJ1-5; maybe TRBD1 (5 bases). The germline V gene encodes CDR1 SNHLY and CDR2 FYNNEI. This CDR3 has 14 residues. Trimming removed 6 bases from V and 7 bases from J, with 16 bases in between.

The J gene is TRBJ2-7, the V gene TRBV7-3; 10 positions match TRBD2. V lost 4 bases and J lost 7; bases outside the gene matches: 4. The V gene's germline CDR1 is SGHTA and CDR2 FQGTGA. The CDR3 runs to 13 residues. For the CDR3, the DNA is TGTGCCAGCAGCTCCTCAGCGGGGGGGGAGCAGTACTTC. This codes for CASSSSAGGEQYF.

The chain combines TRBV5-1 with TRBJ1-3, with D possibly matching TRBD1 (5 bases). The CDR3 runs 17 residues. Trimming took 0 bases from V and 0 from J, leaving 13 bases between them. In germline, CDR1 is SGHRS, CDR2 YFSETQ. This CDR3 is CASSLGQSISSGNTIYF. CDR3 nucleotide sequence: TGCGCCAGCAGCTTGGGACAGTCCATAAGCTCTGGAAACACCATATATTTT.

J is TRBJ1-2 and V is TRBV27, with D unclear. V gave up 3 bases and J gave up 8 bases, with 10 bases separating them. The CDR3 length is 12 residues. Germline-derived CDR1 and CDR2 are MNHEY and SMNVEV (reference sequence). The CDR3 reads CASSFSGNGYTF. The DNA for the CDR3 is TGTGCCAGCAGTTTTTCGGGGAACGGCTACACCTTC.

V usage is TRBV5-4 and J usage is TRBJ1-4, with 12 bases that match TRBD1. The V and J ends lost 0 bases and 8 bases, in that order; junction bases with no gene match: 2. Germline V gene data show CDR1 as SGHNT and CDR2 as YYREEE (reference sequence). This CDR3 has 15 amino acids. The CDR3 loop reads CASSLAGTGGEKLFF. In DNA form, the CDR3 reads TGTGCCAGCAGCTTGGCCGGGACAGGGGGCGAAAAACTGTTTTTT.

The rearrangement joins TRBV6-1 to TRBJ2-7, with 8 bases that match TRBD1. CDR1 MNHNS and CDR2 SASEGT come from the germline V gene. The CDR3 has 15 amino acids. V was pared by 1 base and J by 5 bases, with 7 bases of the junction left unmatched. The CDR3 region has the DNA TGTGCCAGCAGTGAAGGGACAGGGCCCCTTGACGAGCAGTACTTC. This translates into CASSEGTGPLDEQYF.

The gene calls are TRBV5-1 and TRBJ1-1, with TRBD1 matching 8 bases. CDR3 length: 16 residues. J was trimmed by 6 bases and V by 0 bases; bases with no gene match: 10. In germline, CDR1 is SGHRS, CDR2 YFSETQ. The CDR3, as DNA: TGCGCCAGCAGCTTGGGATATGGACAGGGACTTTCTGAAGCTTTCTTT. Translating it yields CASSLGYGQGLSEAFF.

The rearrangement uses TRBV7-9 and TRBJ2-3; 10 nucleotides line up with TRBD2. The CDR3 has 14 residues. CDR1 SEHNR and CDR2 FQNEAQ come from the germline V gene (reference sequence). The junction had 2 bases not matched to a gene; V was cut back by 5 bases and J by 3 bases. CDR3 sequence reads: CASSGGLATDTQYF. CDR3 nucleotides: TGTGCCAGCAGCGGGGGACTAGCGACAGATACGCAGTATTTT.

The V and J genes are TRBV4-1 and TRBJ2-7, with D maybe TRBD2 (6 bases). V dropped 3 bases and J dropped 1 base, with 16 bases sitting between them. The CDR3 sequence is 16 residues long. Germline V CDR1 and CDR2: MGHRA, YSYEKL. The CDR3 is CASSHIGTFTSYEQYF. The CDR3 DNA is TGCGCCAGCAGCCACATAGGGACTTTTACGTCCTACGAGCAGTACTTC.

The J gene is TRBJ2-2, the V gene TRBV5-6; TRBD2 aligns across 14 bases. This CDR3 is built from 15 residues. V dropped 7 bases and J dropped 5; count of bases not matched to a gene: 4. Germline V gene lookup returns CDR1 SGHDT and CDR2 YYEEEE. This CDR3 is CASRLAGGFTGELFF. Here the CDR3 DNA reads TGTGCCAGCCGACTAGCGGGGGGGTTTACCGGGGAGCTGTTTTTT. Based on the CDR3 plus reference TRBV5-6 and TRBJ2-2, the full variable domain is DAGVTQSPTHLIKTRGQQVTLRCSPKSGHDTVSWYQQALGQGPQFIFQYYEEEERQRGNFPDRFSGHQFPNYSSELNVNALLLGDSALYLCASRLAGGFTGELFFGEGSRLTVL.